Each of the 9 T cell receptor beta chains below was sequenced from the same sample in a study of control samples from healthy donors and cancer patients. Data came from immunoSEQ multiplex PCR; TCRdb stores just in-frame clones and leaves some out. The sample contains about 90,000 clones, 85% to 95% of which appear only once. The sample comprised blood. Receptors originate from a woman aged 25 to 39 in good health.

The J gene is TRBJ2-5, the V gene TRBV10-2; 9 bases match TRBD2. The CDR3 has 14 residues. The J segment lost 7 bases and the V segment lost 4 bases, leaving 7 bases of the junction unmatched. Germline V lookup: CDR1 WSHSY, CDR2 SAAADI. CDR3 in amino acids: CASSVAGGHRTQYF. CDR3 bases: TGCGCCAGCAGTGTCGCGGGGGGGCACAGGACCCAGTACTTC.

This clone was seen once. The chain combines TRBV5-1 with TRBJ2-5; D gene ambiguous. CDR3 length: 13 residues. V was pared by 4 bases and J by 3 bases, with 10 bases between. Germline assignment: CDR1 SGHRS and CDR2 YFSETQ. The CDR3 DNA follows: TGCGCCAGCAGCCGTTCAGGAGAAGAGACCCAGTACTTC. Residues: CASSRSGEETQYF.

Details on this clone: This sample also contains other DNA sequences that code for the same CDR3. In nucleotides, the CDR3 is TGTGCCAGTAATCGGCAGGTAAATCAGCCCCAGCATTTT. Protein sequence: CASNRQVNQPQHF. The chain uses TRBV19 and TRBJ1-5; D unresolved. CDR1 and CDR2 (germline): LNHDA, SQIVND (reference sequence). The CDR3 consists of 13 residues. Trimming cost V 7 bases and J 4 bases, with 11 bases left between them.

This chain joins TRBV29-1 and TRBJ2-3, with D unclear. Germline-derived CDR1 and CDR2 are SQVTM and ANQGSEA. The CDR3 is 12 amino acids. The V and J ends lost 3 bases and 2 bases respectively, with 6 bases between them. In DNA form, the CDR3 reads TGCAGCGTTGATTTAGCCACAGATACGCAGTATTTT. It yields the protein CSVDLATDTQYF.

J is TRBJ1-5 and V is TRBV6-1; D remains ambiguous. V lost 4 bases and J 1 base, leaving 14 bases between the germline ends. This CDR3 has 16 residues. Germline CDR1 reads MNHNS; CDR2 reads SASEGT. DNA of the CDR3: TGTGCCAGCAGTGCCCTCCGGAGGGCGAGCAATCAGCCCCAGCATTTT. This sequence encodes CASSALRRASNQPQHF.

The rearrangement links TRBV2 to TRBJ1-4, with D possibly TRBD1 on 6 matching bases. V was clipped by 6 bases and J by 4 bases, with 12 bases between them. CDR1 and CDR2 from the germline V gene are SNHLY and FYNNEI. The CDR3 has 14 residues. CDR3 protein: CASRQDSFNEKLFF. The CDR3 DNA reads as TGTGCCAGCAGGCAGGACAGTTTTAATGAAAAACTGTTTTTT.

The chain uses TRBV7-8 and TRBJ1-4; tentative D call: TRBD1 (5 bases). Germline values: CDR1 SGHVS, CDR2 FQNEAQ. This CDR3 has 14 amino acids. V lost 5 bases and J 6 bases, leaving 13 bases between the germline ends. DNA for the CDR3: TGTGCCAGCAGCCGACAGCGACGGGATGAAAAACTGTTTTTT. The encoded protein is CASSRQRRDEKLFF.

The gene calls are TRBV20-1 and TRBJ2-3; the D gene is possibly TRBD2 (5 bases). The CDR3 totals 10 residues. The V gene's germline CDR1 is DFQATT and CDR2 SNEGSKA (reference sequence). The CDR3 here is CSSGEDTQYF. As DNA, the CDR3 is TGCAGCAGCGGCGAAGATACGCAGTATTTT.

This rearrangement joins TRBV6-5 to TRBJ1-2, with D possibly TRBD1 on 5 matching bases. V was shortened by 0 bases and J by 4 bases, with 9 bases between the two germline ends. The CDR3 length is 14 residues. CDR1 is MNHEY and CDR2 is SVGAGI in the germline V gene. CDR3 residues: CASSYSLGGYGYTF. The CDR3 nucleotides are TGTGCCAGCAGTTACTCGCTGGGGGGCTATGGCTACACCTTC.